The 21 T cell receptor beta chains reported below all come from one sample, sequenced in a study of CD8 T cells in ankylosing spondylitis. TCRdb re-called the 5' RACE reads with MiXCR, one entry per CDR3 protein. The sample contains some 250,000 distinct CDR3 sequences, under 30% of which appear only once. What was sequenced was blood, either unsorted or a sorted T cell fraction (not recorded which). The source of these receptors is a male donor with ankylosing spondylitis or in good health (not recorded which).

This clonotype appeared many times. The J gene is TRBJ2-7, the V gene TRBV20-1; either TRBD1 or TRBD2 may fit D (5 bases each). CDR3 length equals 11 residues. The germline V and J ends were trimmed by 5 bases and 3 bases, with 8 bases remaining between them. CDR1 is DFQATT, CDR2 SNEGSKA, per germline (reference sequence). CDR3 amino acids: CSAGTYYEQYF. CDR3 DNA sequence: TGCAGTGCTGGGACCTACTACGAGCAGTACTTC.

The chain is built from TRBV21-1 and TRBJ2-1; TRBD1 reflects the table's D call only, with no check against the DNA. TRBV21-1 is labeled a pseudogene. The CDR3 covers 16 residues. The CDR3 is CASSKMRQGKWDEQFF. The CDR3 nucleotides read TGTGCCAGCAGCAAAATGCGACAGGGCAAGTGGGATGAGCAGTTCTTC.

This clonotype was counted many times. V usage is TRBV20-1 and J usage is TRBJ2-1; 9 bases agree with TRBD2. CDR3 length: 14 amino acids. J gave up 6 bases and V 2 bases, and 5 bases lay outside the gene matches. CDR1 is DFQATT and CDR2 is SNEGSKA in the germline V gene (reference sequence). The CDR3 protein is CSARLAGGLNEQFF. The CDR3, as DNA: TGCAGTGCTAGACTTGCGGGGGGGCTCAATGAGCAGTTCTTC.

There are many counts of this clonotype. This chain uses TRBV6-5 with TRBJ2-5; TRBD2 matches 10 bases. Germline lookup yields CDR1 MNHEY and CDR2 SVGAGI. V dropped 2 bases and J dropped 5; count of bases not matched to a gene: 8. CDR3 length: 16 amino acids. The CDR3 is CASSYAGLAEEETQYF. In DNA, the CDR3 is TGTGCCAGCAGTTACGCAGGACTAGCGGAGGAGGAGACCCAGTACTTC.

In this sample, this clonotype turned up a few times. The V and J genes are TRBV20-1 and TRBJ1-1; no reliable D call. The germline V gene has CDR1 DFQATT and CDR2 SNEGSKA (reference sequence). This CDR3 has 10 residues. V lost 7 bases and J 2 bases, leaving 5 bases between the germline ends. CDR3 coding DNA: TGCAGTGTTCCTAACACTGAAGCTTTCTTT. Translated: CSVPNTEAFF.

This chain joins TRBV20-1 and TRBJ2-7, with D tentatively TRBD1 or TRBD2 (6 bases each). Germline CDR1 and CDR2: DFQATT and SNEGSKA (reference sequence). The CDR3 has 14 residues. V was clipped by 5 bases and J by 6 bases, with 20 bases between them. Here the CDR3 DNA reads TGCAGTGCTCGACGCGGGACATGGAAGTCCGAGCAGTACTTC. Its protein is CSARRGTWKSEQYF.

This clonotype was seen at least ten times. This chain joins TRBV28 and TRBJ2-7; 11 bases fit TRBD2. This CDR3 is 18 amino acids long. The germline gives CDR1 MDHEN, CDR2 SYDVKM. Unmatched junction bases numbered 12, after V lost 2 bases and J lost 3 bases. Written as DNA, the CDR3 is TGTGCCAGCAGTTTACGAACTTCACCGGGACTAGCGGACTACGAGCAGTACTTC. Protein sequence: CASSLRTSPGLADYEQYF. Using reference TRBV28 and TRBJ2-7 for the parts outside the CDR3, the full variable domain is DVKVTQSSRYLVKRTGEKVFLECVQDMDHENMFWYRQDPGLGLRLIYFSYDVKMKEKGDIPEGYSVSREKKERFSLILESASTNQTSMYLCASSLRTSPGLADYEQYFGPGTRLTVT.

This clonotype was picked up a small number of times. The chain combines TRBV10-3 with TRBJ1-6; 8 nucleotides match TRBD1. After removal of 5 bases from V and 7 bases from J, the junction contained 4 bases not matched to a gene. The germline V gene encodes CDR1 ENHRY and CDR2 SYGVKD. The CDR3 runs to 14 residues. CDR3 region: CAISTTGENSPLHF. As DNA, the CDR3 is TGTGCCATCAGTACGACAGGGGAAAATTCACCCCTCCACTTT.

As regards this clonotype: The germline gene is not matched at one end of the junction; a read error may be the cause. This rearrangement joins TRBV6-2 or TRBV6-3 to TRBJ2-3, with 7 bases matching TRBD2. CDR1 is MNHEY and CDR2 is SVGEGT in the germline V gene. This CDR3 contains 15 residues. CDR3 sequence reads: CASSYGATSTDMQYF. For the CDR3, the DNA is TGTGCCAGCAGTTACGGAGCGACTAGCACAGATATGCAGTATTTT.

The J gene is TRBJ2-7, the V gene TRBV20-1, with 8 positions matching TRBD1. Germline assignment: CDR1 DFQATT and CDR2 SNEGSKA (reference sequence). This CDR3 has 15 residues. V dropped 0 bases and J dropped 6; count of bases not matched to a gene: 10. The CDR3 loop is CSAREKGQARGEQYF. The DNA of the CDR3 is TGCAGTGCTAGAGAAAAGGGACAGGCCCGGGGCGAGCAGTACTTC.

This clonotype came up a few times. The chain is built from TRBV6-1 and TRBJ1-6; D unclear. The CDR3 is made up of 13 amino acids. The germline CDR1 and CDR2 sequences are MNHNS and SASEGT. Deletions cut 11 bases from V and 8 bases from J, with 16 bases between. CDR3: CAGASGRDSPLHF. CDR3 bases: TGTGCCGGCGCGTCGGGTCGGGATTCACCCCTCCACTTT.

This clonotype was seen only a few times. Written as DNA, the CDR3 is TGTGCCAGCAGCCCCGGGACAGTCCTCACAGATACGCAGTATTTT. This encodes CASSPGTVLTDTQYF. The chain carries TRBV5-5 and TRBJ2-3; 7 nucleotides agree with TRBD1. Trimming cost V 4 bases and J 2 bases; bases outside gene matches: 7. The CDR3 extends over 15 amino acids. In germline, CDR1 is SGHKS, CDR2 YYEKEE (reference sequence). Looking up the rest from reference TRBV5-5 and TRBJ2-3 gives the full variable domain: DAGVTQSPTHLIKTRGQQVTLRCSPISGHKSVSWYQQVLGQGPQFIFQYYEKEERGRGNFPDRFSARQFPNYSSELNVNALLLGDSALYLCASSPGTVLTDTQYFGPGTRLTVL.

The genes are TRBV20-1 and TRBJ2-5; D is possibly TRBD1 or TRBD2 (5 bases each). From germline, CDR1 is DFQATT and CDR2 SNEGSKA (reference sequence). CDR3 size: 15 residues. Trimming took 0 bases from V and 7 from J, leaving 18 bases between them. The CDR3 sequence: CSARDPSGSPGTQYF. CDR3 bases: TGCAGTGCTAGAGATCCTTCAGGGAGCCCAGGGACCCAGTACTTC.

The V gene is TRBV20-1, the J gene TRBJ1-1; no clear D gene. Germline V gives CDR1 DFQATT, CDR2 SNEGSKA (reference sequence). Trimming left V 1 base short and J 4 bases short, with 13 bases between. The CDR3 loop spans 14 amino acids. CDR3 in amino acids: CSARATLWATEAFF. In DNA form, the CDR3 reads TGCAGTGCTAGAGCAACTTTGTGGGCCACTGAAGCTTTCTTT.

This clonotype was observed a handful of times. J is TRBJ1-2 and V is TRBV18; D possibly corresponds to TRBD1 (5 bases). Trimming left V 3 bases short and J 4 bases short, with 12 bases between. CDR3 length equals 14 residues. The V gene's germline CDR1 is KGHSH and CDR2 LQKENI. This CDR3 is CASSPPGRSYGYTF. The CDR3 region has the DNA TGTGCCAGCTCACCCCCGGGACGGAGCTATGGCTACACCTTC.

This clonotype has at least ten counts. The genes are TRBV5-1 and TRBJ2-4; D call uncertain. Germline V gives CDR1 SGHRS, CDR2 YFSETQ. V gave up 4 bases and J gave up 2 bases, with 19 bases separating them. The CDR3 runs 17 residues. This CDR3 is CASSLSPPRRSKNIQYF. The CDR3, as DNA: TGCGCCAGCAGCCTCTCTCCGCCTCGGCGCTCCAAAAACATTCAGTACTTC. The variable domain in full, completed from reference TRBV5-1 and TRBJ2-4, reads KAGVTQTPRYLIKTRGQQVTLSCSPISGHRSVSWYQQTPGQGLQFLFEYFSETQRNKGNFPGRFSGRQFSNSRSEMNVSTLELGDSALYLCASSLSPPRRSKNIQYFGAGTRLSVL.

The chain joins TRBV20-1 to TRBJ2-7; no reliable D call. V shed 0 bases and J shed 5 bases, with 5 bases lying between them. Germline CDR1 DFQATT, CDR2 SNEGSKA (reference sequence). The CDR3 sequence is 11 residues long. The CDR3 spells CSARDFHEQYF. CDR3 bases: TGCAGTGCTAGAGATTTCCACGAGCAGTACTTC.

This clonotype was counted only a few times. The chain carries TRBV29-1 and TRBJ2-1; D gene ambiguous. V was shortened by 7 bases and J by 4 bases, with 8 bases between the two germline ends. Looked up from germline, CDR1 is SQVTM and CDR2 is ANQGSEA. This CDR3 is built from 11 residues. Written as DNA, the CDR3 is TGCAGCGCTGGGCAATACAATGAGCAGTTCTTC. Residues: CSAGQYNEQFF.

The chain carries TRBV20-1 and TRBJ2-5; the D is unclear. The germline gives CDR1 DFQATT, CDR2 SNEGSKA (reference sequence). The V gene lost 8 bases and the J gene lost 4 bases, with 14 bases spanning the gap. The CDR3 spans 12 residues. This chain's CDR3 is CSLWIAPETQYF. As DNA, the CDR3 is TGCAGTCTCTGGATAGCACCAGAGACCCAGTACTTC.

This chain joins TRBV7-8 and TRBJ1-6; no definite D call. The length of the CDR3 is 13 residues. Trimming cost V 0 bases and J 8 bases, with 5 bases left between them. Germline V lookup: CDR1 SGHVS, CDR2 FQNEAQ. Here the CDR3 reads CASSLAEDSPLHF. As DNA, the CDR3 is TGTGCCAGCAGCTTAGCGGAGGATTCACCCCTCCACTTT.

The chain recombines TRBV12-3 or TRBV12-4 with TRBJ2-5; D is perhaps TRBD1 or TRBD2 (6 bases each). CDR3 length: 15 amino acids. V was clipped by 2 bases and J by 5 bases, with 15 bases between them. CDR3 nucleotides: TGTGCCAGCAGTTTACGGGGGCCCCGCGGGGAGACCCAGTACTTC. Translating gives CASSLRGPRGETQYF.